Described below is a single TCR beta chain sequence and its context. The authors' processing: It was from reference gene primer amplification that nucleated cell counts were estimated. The data were produced by immunoSEQ multiplex PCR, yet TCRdb's version contains in-frame clones alone and is incomplete. Clonal size and the V and J genes are those of that table, whereas D and trimming came from the DNA. The sample has roughly 120,000 clones; 92% are singletons. Germline V gene lookup returns CDR1 SEHNR and CDR2 FQNEAQ (reference sequence). Trimming left V 5 bases short and J 7 bases short, with 7 bases between. This CDR3 is 11 amino acids long. These data belong to a study of blood T cell repertoires in COVID-19. Study-level information: The samples span acute and convalescent COVID-19 from the United States, Italy and Spain. Sources were T cells, B-cell-depleted T cells, or PBMCs; the material itself was cDNA or gDNA.

Seattle patient enrollment occurred during active infection, with longitudinal follow-up thereafter. The clonotype was recovered from a man aged 45-60 years with COVID-19, enrolled during active disease. The sample taken for sequencing was peripheral blood. The chain uses TRBV7-9 and TRBJ2-3, with unresolved D. CDR3 loop: CASSPQNTQYF. CDR3 bases: TGTGCCAGCAGCCCCCAAAATACGCAGTATTTT.